This entry lists 16 T cell receptor beta chains sequenced from one sample in a study of naive and memory T cell subsets. TCR cDNA received a 3' ligated oligonucleotide that carried a UMI. The SP2 primer and nested alpha and beta constant region primers amplified ligated cDNA in four rounds. MiXCR, applied by TCRdb to the 5' RACE reads, yields one record per CDR3 protein. Seen here are 55,000 to 65,000 distinct CDR3 sequences, 8% observed once, and the top ten hold 15% to 20%. These receptor sequences come from a female donor in good health.

The rearrangement joins TRBV9 to TRBJ2-7; TRBD2 is a possible D gene (6 bases). This CDR3 region has 15 residues. Germline V gene lookup returns CDR1 SGDLS and CDR2 YYNGEE. V lost 0 bases and J 0 bases, leaving 10 bases between the germline ends. The CDR3 region is CASSVEGGTSYEQYF. The DNA of the CDR3 is TGTGCCAGCAGCGTAGAAGGAGGGACCTCCTACGAGCAGTACTTC.

This clonotype was seen only a few times. The chain is built from TRBV6-5 and TRBJ1-6; D remains unclear. Trimming cost V 0 bases and J 3 bases, with 9 bases left between them. The CDR3 is made up of 16 amino acids. Per the germline V gene, CDR1 is MNHEY and CDR2 is SVGAGI. The CDR3 reads CASSYSKGIYNSPLHF. The DNA of the CDR3 is TGTGCCAGCAGTTACTCTAAGGGTATCTATAATTCACCCCTCCACTTT.

This clonotype was recorded at least ten times. V is TRBV29-1 and J is TRBJ1-1; D is perhaps TRBD1 (5 bases). The CDR3 is made up of 11 amino acids. Germline assignment: CDR1 SQVTM and CDR2 ANQGSEA. Trimming took 8 bases from V and 7 from J, leaving 14 bases between them. This chain's CDR3 is CSTGRQVEAFF. In DNA, the CDR3 is TGCAGCACAGGCAGACAAGTTGAAGCTTTCTTT.

This clonotype was recorded a few times. This chain connects TRBV27 to TRBJ1-5; TRBD1 agrees at 9 bases. The CDR3 has 19 amino acids. CDR1 is MNHEY and CDR2 is SMNVEV in the germline V gene (reference sequence). With V trimmed by 6 bases and J by 2 bases, 17 bases remained unmatched. The DNA for the CDR3 is TGTGCCAGCAGACCTATCTTTCTGGACAGGGGAGGCGGCAATCAGCCCCAGCATTTT. It specifies CASRPIFLDRGGGNQPQHF.

This clonotype has more than one count but fewer than ten. This chain connects TRBV20-1 to TRBJ2-3; 8 nucleotides line up with TRBD2. Germline CDR1 is DFQATT and CDR2 is SNEGSKA (reference sequence). J lost 3 bases, V lost 0 bases, and 2 bases had no gene match. CDR3 length equals 14 residues. The CDR3 DNA reads TGCAGTGCTAGAGACACGGGAGGGACAGATACGCAGTATTTT. The encoded protein is CSARDTGGTDTQYF.

This clonotype was found once. This chain links TRBV5-1 with TRBJ1-1; D is perhaps TRBD1 (6 bases). Trimming took 6 bases from V and 4 from J, leaving 13 bases between them. Germline CDR1 is SGHRS and CDR2 is YFSETQ. This CDR3 region has 13 residues. The CDR3 sequence: CASMDSSGTEAFF. The CDR3 DNA reads TGCGCCAGCATGGACAGCTCGGGCACTGAAGCTTTCTTT. Using reference TRBV5-1 and TRBJ1-1 for the parts outside the CDR3, the full variable domain is KAGVTQTPRYLIKTRGQQVTLSCSPISGHRSVSWYQQTPGQGLQFLFEYFSETQRNKGNFPGRFSGRQFSNSRSEMNVSTLELGDSALYLCASMDSSGTEAFFGQGTRLTVV.

This clonotype was detected many times. V usage is TRBV19 and J usage is TRBJ2-3; TRBD2 aligns across 7 bases. With 3 bases clipped from V and 11 bases from J, the junction kept 5 bases outside the gene matches. Germline assignment: CDR1 LNHDA and CDR2 SQIVND (reference sequence). The length of the CDR3 is 12 residues. CDR3 loop: CASSMTSSGQYF. The CDR3 nucleotides read TGTGCCAGTAGTATGACTAGCTCAGGGCAGTATTTT. Variable domain in full (rest from reference TRBV19 and TRBJ2-3): DGGITQSPKYLFRKEGQNVTLSCEQNLNHDAMYWYRQDPGQGLRLIYYSQIVNDFQKGDIAEGYSVSREKKESFPLTVTSAQKNPTAFYLCASSMTSSGQYFGPGTRLTVL.

This clonotype was picked up many times. The rearrangement links TRBV29-1 to TRBJ2-7; 7 bases match TRBD1. V lost 5 bases, J lost 6 bases, and 13 bases stayed unmatched. The germline CDR1 and CDR2 sequences are SQVTM and ANQGSEA. The CDR3 sequence is 14 residues long. The CDR3 DNA reads as TGCAGCGTTACTGGACAGGCCGGAGCCATCGAGCAGTACTTC. Translated: CSVTGQAGAIEQYF.

This clonotype was counted at least ten times. This sequence joins TRBV12-3 or TRBV12-4 and TRBJ1-6, with 7 bases that match TRBD1. This CDR3 is 14 amino acids long. With 2 bases clipped from V and 10 bases from J, the junction kept 5 bases outside the gene matches. The DNA for the CDR3 is TGTGCCAGCAGTTTACGACAGGGTTACTCACCCCTCCACTTT. Amino acids: CASSLRQGYSPLHF.

This clonotype was observed many times. The chain carries TRBV7-9 and TRBJ2-3; 8 bases are a match to TRBD1. Trimming at V came to 3 bases and at J to 5 bases, leaving 7 bases not matched to a gene. The CDR3 extends over 15 amino acids. The germline V gene encodes CDR1 SEHNR and CDR2 FQNEAQ (reference sequence). The CDR3 nucleotides are TGTGCCAGCAGCTTGGGCCAGGGGGCCGAAGATACGCAGTATTTT. This sequence encodes CASSLGQGAEDTQYF.

The gene calls are TRBV20-1 and TRBJ2-7; D is possibly TRBD2 (5 bases). The CDR3 length is 14 residues. Trimming shortened V by 6 bases and J by 2 bases, and 17 bases separated the two germline ends. The germline gives CDR1 DFQATT, CDR2 SNEGSKA (reference sequence). The CDR3 region is CSAVQTTGTYEQYF. The CDR3 coding sequence is TGCAGTGCCGTACAGACTACGGGCACCTACGAGCAGTACTTC.

The sample holds many counts of this clonotype. The V call is TRBV30, the J call TRBJ2-7, with no clear D. Germline V gives CDR1 GTSNPN, CDR2 SVGIG (reference sequence). The CDR3 totals 14 residues. The V end lost 4 bases, the J end lost 0 bases, and 13 bases lay between the germline ends. CDR3 in amino acids: CAWNLGLSSYEQYF. CDR3 sequence (DNA): TGTGCCTGGAACCTAGGGCTAAGCTCCTACGAGCAGTACTTC.

The chain employs TRBV6-4 and TRBJ2-6; possible D gene TRBD1, 5 bases. This CDR3 contains 17 residues. V was clipped by 2 bases and J by 0 bases, with 11 bases between them. The V gene's germline CDR1 is MRHNA and CDR2 SNTAGT. The DNA for the CDR3 is TGTGCCAGCAGTGACGGGGCCCGGAGCTCTGGGGCCAACGTCCTGACTTTC. Encoded protein: CASSDGARSSGANVLTF.

CDR3 residues: CASSLPDRYYEQYF. As DNA, the CDR3 is TGTGCCAGCAGTTTACCGGACAGATACTACGAGCAGTACTTC. The chain uses TRBV27 and TRBJ2-7; D is perhaps TRBD1 (6 bases). The CDR3 spans 14 residues. Between the trimmed V and J ends, which lost 2 bases and 3 bases, there was a span of 11 bases. CDR1 MNHEY and CDR2 SMNVEV come from the germline V gene (reference sequence).

At least ten counts were recorded for this clonotype. The J gene is TRBJ2-1, the V gene TRBV27; D is possibly TRBD1 (5 bases). The CDR3 spans 14 residues. V gave up 3 bases and J gave up 1 base, with 7 bases separating them. The germline CDR1 and CDR2 sequences are MNHEY and SMNVEV (reference sequence). The CDR3, as DNA: TGTGCCAGCAGTTTTCAGGGATCCTACAATGAGCAGTTCTTC. It yields the protein CASSFQGSYNEQFF.

This clonotype was recorded at least ten times. The chain uses TRBV6-1 and TRBJ1-1; a weak D match, TRBD1 (6 bases). V was cut by 6 bases and J by 0 bases, with 17 bases left in between. CDR1 is MNHNS and CDR2 is SASEGT in the germline V gene. There are 16 residues in the CDR3. CDR3 DNA: TGTGCCAGCAGCGTGAGCCGGACAGCTATGAACACTGAAGCTTTCTTT. Translated: CASSVSRTAMNTEAFF.